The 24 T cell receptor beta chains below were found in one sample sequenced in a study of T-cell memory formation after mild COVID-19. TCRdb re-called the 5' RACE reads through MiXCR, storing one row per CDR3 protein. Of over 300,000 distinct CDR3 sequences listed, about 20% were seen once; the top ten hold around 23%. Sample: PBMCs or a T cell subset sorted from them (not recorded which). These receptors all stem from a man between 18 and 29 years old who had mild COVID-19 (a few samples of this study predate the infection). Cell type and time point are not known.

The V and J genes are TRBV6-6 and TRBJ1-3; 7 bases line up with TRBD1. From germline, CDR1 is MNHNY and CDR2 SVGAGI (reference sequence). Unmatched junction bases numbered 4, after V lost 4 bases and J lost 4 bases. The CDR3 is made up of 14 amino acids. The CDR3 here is CASSSAGQGNTIYF. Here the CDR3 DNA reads TGTGCCAGCAGTTCCGCGGGACAGGGAAACACCATATATTTT.

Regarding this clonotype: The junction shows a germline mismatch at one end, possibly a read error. For the CDR3, the DNA is TGCGCCAGCAGCCTGGCCGGGGACCTGTTTTTT. Translated: CASSLAGDLFF. This chain uses TRBV5-1 with TRBJ2-2; D assignment may be TRBD1 or TRBD2 (5 bases each). Looked up from germline, CDR1 is SGHRS and CDR2 is YFSETQ. This CDR3 contains 11 residues. The whole variable domain, remainder taken from reference TRBV5-1 and TRBJ2-2, is KAGVTQTPRYLIKTRGQQVTLSCSPISGHRSVSWYQQTPGQGLQFLFEYFSETQRNKGNFPGRFSGRQFSNSRSEMNVSTLELGDSALYLCASSLAGDLFFGEGSRLTVL.

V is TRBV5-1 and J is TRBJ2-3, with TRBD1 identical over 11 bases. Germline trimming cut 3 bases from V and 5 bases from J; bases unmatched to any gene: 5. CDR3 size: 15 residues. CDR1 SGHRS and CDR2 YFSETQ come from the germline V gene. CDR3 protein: CASSSTGQGEDTQYF. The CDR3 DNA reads TGCGCCAGCAGCTCCACGGGACAGGGGGAAGATACGCAGTATTTT.

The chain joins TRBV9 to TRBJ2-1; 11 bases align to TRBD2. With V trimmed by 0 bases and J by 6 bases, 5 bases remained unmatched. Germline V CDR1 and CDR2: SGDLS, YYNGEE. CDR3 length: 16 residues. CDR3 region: CASSVDVSGGANEQFF. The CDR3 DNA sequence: TGTGCCAGCAGCGTAGATGTTAGCGGGGGGGCCAATGAGCAGTTCTTC. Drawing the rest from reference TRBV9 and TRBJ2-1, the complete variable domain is DSGVTQTPKHLITATGQRVTLRCSPRSGDLSVYWYQQSLDQGLQFLIQYYNGEERAKGNILERFSAQQFPDLHSELNLSSLELGDSALYFCASSVDVSGGANEQFFGPGTRLTVL.

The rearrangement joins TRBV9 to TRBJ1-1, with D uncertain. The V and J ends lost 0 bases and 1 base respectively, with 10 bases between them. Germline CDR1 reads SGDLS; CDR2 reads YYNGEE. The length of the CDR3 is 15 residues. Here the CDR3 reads CASSVVGSRNTEAFF. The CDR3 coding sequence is TGTGCCAGCAGCGTAGTGGGGTCGAGGAACACTGAAGCTTTCTTT.

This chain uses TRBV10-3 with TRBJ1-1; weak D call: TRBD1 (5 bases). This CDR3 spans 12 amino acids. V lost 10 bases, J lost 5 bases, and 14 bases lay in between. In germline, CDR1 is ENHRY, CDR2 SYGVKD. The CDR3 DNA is TGTGCCACAAGGGACCGTGGGACTGAAGCTTTCTTT. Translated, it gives CATRDRGTEAFF.

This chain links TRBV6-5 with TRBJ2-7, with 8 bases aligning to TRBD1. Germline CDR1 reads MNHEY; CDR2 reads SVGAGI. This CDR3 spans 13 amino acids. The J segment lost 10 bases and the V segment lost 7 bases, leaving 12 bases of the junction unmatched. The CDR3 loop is CASTQGQGISQYV. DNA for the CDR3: TGTGCCAGCACCCAAGGACAGGGTATCAGTCAGTACGTC.

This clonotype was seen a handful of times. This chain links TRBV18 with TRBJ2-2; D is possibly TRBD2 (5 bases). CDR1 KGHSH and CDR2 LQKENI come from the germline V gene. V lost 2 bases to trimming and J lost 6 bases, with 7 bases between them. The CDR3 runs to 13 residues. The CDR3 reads CASSPEGSGELFF. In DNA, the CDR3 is TGTGCCAGCTCACCAGAGGGATCCGGGGAGCTGTTTTTT.

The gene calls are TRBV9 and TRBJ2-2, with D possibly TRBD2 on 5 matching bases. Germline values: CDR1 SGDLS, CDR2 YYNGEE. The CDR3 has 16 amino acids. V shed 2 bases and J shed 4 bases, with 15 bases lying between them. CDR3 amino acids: CASSVPRGESTGELFF. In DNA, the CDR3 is TGTGCCAGCAGCGTCCCCCGGGGAGAGAGCACCGGGGAGCTGTTTTTT.

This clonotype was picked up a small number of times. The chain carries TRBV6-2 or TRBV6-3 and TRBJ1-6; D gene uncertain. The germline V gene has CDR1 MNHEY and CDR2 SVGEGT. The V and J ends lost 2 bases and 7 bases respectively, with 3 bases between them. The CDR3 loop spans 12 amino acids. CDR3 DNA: TGTGCCAGCAGTTACGGCAATTCACCCCTCCACTTT. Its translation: CASSYGNSPLHF.

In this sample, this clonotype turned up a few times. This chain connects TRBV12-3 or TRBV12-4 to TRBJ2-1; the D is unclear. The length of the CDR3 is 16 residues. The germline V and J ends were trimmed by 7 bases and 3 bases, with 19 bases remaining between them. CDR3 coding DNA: TGTGCCAGCACCCGCCCTCAGCCGTTAAGCTACAATGAGCAGTTCTTC. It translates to CASTRPQPLSYNEQFF.

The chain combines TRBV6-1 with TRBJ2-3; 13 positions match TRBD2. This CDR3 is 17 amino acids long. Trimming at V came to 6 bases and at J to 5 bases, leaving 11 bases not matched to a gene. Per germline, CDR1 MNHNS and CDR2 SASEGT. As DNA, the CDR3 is TGTGCCAGCAGGAGCGAGACCGGACTAGCGGGGGAAGATACGCAGTATTTT. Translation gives CASRSETGLAGEDTQYF.

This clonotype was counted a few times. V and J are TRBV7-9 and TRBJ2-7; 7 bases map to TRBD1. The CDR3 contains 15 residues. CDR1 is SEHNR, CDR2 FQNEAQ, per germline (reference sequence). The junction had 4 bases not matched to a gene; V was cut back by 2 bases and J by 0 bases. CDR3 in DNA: TGTGCCAGCAGCTTACCAGGGGGAAGCTCCTACGAGCAGTACTTC. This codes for CASSLPGGSSYEQYF.

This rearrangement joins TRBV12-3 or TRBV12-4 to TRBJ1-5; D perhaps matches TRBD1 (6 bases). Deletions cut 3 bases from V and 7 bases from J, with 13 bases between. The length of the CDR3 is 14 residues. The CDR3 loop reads CASSFQGRRQPQHF. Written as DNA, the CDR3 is TGTGCCAGCAGTTTTCAGGGGCGTAGACAGCCCCAGCATTTT.

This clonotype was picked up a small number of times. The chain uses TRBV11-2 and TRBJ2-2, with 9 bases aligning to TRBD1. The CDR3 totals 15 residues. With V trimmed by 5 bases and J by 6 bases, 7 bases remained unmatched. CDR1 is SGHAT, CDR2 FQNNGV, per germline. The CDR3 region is CASSPGTGYAGELFF. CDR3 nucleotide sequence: TGTGCCAGCAGCCCCGGGACAGGGTATGCCGGGGAGCTGTTTTTT.

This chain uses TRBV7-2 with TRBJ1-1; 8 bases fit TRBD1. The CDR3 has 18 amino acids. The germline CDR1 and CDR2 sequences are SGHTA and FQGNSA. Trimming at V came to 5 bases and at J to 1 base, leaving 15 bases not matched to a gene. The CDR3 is CASSPLRAGGASNTEAFF. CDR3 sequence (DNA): TGTGCCAGCAGCCCACTCCGGGCAGGGGGCGCTTCGAACACTGAAGCTTTCTTT.

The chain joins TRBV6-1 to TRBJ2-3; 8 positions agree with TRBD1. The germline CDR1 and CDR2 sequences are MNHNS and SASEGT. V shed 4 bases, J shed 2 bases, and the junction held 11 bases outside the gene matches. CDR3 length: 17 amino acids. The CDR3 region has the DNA TGTGCCAGCAGTGCACCTGACAGGGGTTCGACCACAGATACGCAGTATTTT. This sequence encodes CASSAPDRGSTTDTQYF.

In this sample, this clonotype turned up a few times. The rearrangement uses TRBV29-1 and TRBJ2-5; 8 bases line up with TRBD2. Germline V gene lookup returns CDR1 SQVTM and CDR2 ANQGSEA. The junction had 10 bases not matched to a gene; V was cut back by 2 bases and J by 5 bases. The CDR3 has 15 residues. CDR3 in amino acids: CSVELPRGGRETQYF. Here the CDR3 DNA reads TGCAGCGTTGAACTCCCACGGGGGGGCCGGGAGACCCAGTACTTC.

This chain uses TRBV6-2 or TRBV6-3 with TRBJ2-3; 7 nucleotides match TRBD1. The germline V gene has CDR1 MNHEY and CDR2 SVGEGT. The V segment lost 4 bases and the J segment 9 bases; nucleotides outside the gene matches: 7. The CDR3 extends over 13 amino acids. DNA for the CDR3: TGTGCCAGCAGTTCTACCCCGACAGGGACGCAGTATTTT. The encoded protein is CASSSTPTGTQYF.

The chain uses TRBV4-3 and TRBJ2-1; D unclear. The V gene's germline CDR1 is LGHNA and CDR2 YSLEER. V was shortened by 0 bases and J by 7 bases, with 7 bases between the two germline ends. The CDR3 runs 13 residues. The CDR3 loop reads CASSQELGNEQFF. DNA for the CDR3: TGCGCCAGCAGCCAAGAATTAGGGAATGAGCAGTTCTTC.

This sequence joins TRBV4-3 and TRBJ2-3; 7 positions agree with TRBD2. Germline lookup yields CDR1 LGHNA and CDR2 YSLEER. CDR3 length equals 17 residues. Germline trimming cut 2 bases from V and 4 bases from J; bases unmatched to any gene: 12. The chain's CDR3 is CASSQIYTGSGADTQYF. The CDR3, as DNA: TGCGCCAGCAGCCAAATTTACACGGGAAGCGGGGCAGATACGCAGTATTTT.

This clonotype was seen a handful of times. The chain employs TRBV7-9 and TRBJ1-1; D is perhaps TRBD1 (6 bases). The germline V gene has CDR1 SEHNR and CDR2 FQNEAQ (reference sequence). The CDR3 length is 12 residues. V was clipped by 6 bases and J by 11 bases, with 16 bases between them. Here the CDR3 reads CASRGGAEVAFF. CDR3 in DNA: TGTGCCAGCAGGGGGGGGGCAGAGGTGGCTTTCTTT. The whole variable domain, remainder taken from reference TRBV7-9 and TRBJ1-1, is DTGVSQNPRHKITKRGQNVTFRCDPISEHNRLYWYRQTLGQGPEFLTYFQNEAQLEKSRLLSDRFSAERPKGSFSTLEIQRTEQGDSAMYLCASRGGAEVAFFGQGTRLTVV.

CDR3 in amino acids: CAWSQAGYEQYF. The CDR3 bases are TGTGCCTGGAGTCAAGCCGGCTACGAGCAGTACTTC. This rearrangement joins TRBV30 to TRBJ2-7; no clear D gene. Trimming took off 2 bases at V and 3 bases at J, with 8 bases between the two ends. The CDR3 covers 12 residues. Germline lookup yields CDR1 GTSNPN and CDR2 SVGIG (reference sequence). The whole variable domain, filled in from reference TRBV30 and TRBJ2-7, reads SQTIHQWPATLVQPVGSPLSLECTVEGTSNPNLYWYRQAAGRGLQLLFYSVGIGQISSEVPQNLSASRPQDRQFILSSKKLLLSDSGFYLCAWSQAGYEQYFGPGTRLTVT.

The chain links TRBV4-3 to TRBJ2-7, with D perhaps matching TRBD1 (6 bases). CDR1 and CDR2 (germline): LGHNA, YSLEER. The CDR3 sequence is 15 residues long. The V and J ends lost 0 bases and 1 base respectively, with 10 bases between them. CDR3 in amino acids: CASSQDPQGSYEQYV. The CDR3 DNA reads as TGCGCCAGCAGCCAAGATCCACAGGGATCCTACGAGCAGTACGTC.